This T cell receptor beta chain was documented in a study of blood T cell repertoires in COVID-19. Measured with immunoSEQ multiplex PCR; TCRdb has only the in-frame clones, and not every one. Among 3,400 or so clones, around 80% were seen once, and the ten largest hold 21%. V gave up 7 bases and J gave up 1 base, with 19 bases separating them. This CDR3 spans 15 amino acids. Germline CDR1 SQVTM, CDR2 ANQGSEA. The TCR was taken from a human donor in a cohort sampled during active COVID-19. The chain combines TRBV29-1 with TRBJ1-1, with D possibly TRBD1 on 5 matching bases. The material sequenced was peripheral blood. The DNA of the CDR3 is TGCAGCGGCTCCCCGGCTGCTGACAGGAACACTGAAGCTTTCTTT. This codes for CSGSPAADRNTEAFF.